This entry describes one TCR beta chain. The record originates from a study of blood T cell repertoires in COVID-19. Germline V lookup: CDR1 LGHDT, CDR2 YNNKEL (reference sequence). With 3 bases clipped from V and 8 bases from J, the junction kept 5 bases outside the gene matches. CDR3 length: 13 amino acids. Measured with immunoSEQ multiplex PCR; TCRdb has only the in-frame clones, and not every one. The sample has 90,000 to 120,000 clones, over 80% seen once. The source material was peripheral blood. This chain links TRBV3-1 (or the pseudogene TRBV3-2) with TRBJ1-2; TRBD1 matches 8 bases. The clonotype was recovered from a man aged 50-59 years with acute or convalescent COVID-19. This CDR3 reads CASSQQGARGYTF. The DNA of the CDR3 is TGTGCCAGCAGCCAGCAGGGGGCGAGAGGCTACACCTTC.